This is a list of T cell receptor beta chains from one sample in a study of blood T cells in healthy people across ages. TCRdb processed the 5' RACE reads anew with MiXCR; each CDR3 protein has one entry. The sample has under 2,000,000 distinct CDR3 sequences; about 50% are singletons. Sequenced: blood. The receptors come from a woman aged 40 to 50 in good health. The CDR3 runs from the conserved cysteine through the conserved F or W. The D gene is left open where the match is weak. Only part of the rows carry a size: once, few, many, or a class if the clone is expanded.

>TRBV4-1|NA|NA|TRBJ2-4
CASSQSRGLKNIQYF
TGCGCCAGCAGCCAATCGCGGGGCCTCAAAAACATTCAGTACTTC
>TRBV4-3|NA|few|TRBJ1-6
CASSEGGPNSPLHF
TGCGCCAGCAGCGAGGGCGGGCCTAATTCACCCCTCCACTTT
>TRBV29-1|NA|few|TRBJ2-7
CSVQTGPYEQYF
TGCAGCGTGCAGACAGGTCCCTACGAGCAGTACTTC
>TRBV9|TRBD1|NA|TRBJ2-5
CASSTGQGGPQETQYF
TGTGCCAGCAGCACAGGACAGGGAGGCCCACAAGAGACCCAGTACTTC
>TRBV6-5|TRBD2|few|TRBJ2-7
CASSSKRGGPSSYNEQYF
TGTGCCAGCAGTTCAAAGCGGGGGGGGCCCAGCTCCTACAATGAGCAGTACTTC
>TRBV27|TRBD2|few|TRBJ2-3
CASSLSAGGATDTQYF
TGTGCCAGCAGTTTATCGGCCGGGGGGGCGACAGATACGCAGTATTTT
>TRBV4-3|NA|few|TRBJ2-5
CASSQDGRQETQYF
TGCGCCAGCAGCCAAGATGGGCGGCAAGAGACCCAGTACTTC
>TRBV4-3|TRBD1|few|TRBJ1-2
CASSHGQGENGYTF
TGCGCCAGCAGCCACGGCCAGGGGGAGAATGGCTACACCTTC
>TRBV7-2|NA|NA|TRBJ1-2
CASSSTRGPGGYTF
TGTGCCAGCAGCTCCACCAGGGGCCCGGGAGGCTACACCTTC
>TRBV9|NA|many|TRBJ2-5
CASSVGRGQETQYF
TGTGCCAGCAGCGTAGGCAGGGGCCAAGAGACCCAGTACTTC
>TRBV20-1|TRBD1|NA|TRBJ2-5
CSALRTGTKEQYF
TGCAGTGCCTTACGGACAGGGACGAAGGAGCAGTACTTC
>TRBV7-9|NA|NA|TRBJ1-2
CASSQPTDGNYGYTF
TGTGCCAGCAGTCAACCCACCGACGGGAACTATGGCTACACCTTC
>TRBV10-3|NA|NA|TRBJ1-2
CAISELVRDYGYTF
TGTGCCATCAGTGAACTAGTACGGGATTATGGCTACACCTTC
>TRBV20-1|NA|NA|TRBJ2-7
CSARGGGANEQYF
TGCAGTGCTAGAGGAGGGGGGGCCAACGAGCAGTACTTC
>TRBV20-1|NA|NA|TRBJ1-2
CSARDGWIYGYTF
TGCAGTGCTAGAGATGGATGGATCTATGGCTACACCTTC
>TRBV9|TRBD1|NA|TRBJ2-3
CASSLQDRWTDTQYF
TGTGCCAGCAGCCTTCAGGACAGGTGGACAGATACGCAGTATTTT